This T cell receptor (beta chain) was captured by sequencing in a study of identifying expanded T cells in peripheral blood. Collection occurred without any documented infections or immune events in donors. Generated by immunoSEQ multiplex PCR, the TCRdb table keeps only in-frame clones and is missing some. The sample includes 100,000 to 150,000 clones, approximately 80% of them seen just once. Study-wide points: Over two and four weeks, about 16 and 19 clones changed, versus 1.2 between replicates.

CDR1 and CDR2 from the germline V gene are MNHEY and SVGAGI. CDR3 length: 15 residues. V lost 6 bases to trimming and J lost 7 bases; unmatched junction nucleotides: 12. As for this clone: What it recognizes is unknown.

This TCR was recovered from a person aged 18 to 70 in good health. The chain joins TRBV6-5 to TRBJ1-1; 9 nucleotides match TRBD1. Material: blood. CDR3 in DNA: TGTGCCAGCAGCCGACTACCTACAGGGGGCGGTGAAGCTTTCTTT. Amino acid sequence: CASSRLPTGGGEAFF.